The present T cell receptor beta chain was sequenced within a study of CD8 T cells in ankylosing spondylitis. Study-wide findings and caveats: Researchers reportedly found disease-linked clones significantly enriched in matched ankylosing spondylitis synovial fluid. Ankylosing spondylitis blood appeared to be characterized by a TCR beta motif of 8 or 9 highly homologous variants.

TCRdb reprocessed the 5' RACE reads with MiXCR, giving one entry per CDR3 protein. Of some 340,000 distinct CDR3 sequences listed, about 15% are singletons. Note on this clonotype: What it recognizes is unknown.

The sample consisted of blood, either unsorted or a sorted T cell fraction (not recorded which). The source is a male donor with ankylosing spondylitis or in good health (not recorded which).

CDR3: CATSDPGQGAPGELFF. CDR3 DNA: TGTGCCACCAGTGATCCCGGACAGGGGGCTCCCGGGGAGCTGTTTTTT. The chain carries TRBV24-1 and TRBJ2-2, with TRBD1 matching 11 bases. Trimming took 3 bases from V and 6 from J; bases not matched to a gene: 5. This CDR3 is built from 16 residues. Germline-derived CDR1 and CDR2 are KGHDR and SFDVKD.